These 6 T cell receptor beta chains originate from one sample sequenced in a study of blood T cell repertoires in COVID-19. Repertoires were generated with immunoSEQ multiplex PCR, while TCRdb's copy carries only in-frame clones and drops some. The sample consists of about 140,000 clones, 84% of them appearing once. Sequenced material: peripheral blood. The receptors shown here come from a human donor in a cohort sampled during active COVID-19.

The chain uses TRBV6-6 and TRBJ2-5; TRBD2 agrees at 7 bases. Germline-derived CDR1 and CDR2 are MNHNY and SVGAGI (reference sequence). Trimming at V came to 1 base and at J to 5 bases, leaving 10 bases not matched to a gene. The CDR3 covers 16 residues. The CDR3 spells CASSYFDRVGGETQYF. The DNA for the CDR3 is TGTGCCAGCAGTTACTTTGATAGGGTGGGGGGGGAGACCCAGTACTTC.

The chain combines TRBV24-1 with TRBJ2-1; D gene uncertain. The V gene lost 6 bases and the J gene lost 0 bases, with 5 bases spanning the gap. This CDR3 has 13 residues. The germline V gene encodes CDR1 KGHDR and CDR2 SFDVKD. CDR3 residues: CATSWSSYNEQFF. The CDR3 DNA sequence: TGTGCCACCAGTTGGAGCTCCTACAATGAGCAGTTCTTC.

The V and J genes are TRBV12-3 or TRBV12-4 and TRBJ2-6; a weak D match, TRBD2 (5 bases). There are 13 residues in the CDR3. The V end lost 7 bases, the J end lost 4 bases, and 8 bases lay between the germline ends. The CDR3 nucleotides read TGTGCCAGCACCCGGGGAGGGGCCAACGTCCTGACTTTC. Translation: CASTRGGANVLTF.

The J gene is TRBJ2-1, the V gene TRBV29-1; unclear D gene. CDR1 SQVTM and CDR2 ANQGSEA come from the germline V gene. V lost 3 bases and J 0 bases, leaving 6 bases between the germline ends. The CDR3 contains 13 residues. The CDR3 nucleotides are TGCAGCGTTGAGGGCTTCTCCTACAATGAGCAGTTCTTC. Amino acids: CSVEGFSYNEQFF.

The CDR3 is CASSGSGGEETQYF. The DNA for the CDR3 is TGTGCCAGCAGCGGGAGCGGGGGGGAAGAGACCCAGTACTTC. The chain recombines TRBV3-1 (or the pseudogene TRBV3-2) with TRBJ2-5, with 10 bases fitting TRBD2. The length of the CDR3 is 14 residues. Germline CDR1 is LGHDT and CDR2 is YNNKEL (reference sequence). V dropped 5 bases and J dropped 3; count of bases not matched to a gene: 3.

This clone occurred a few times. This chain uses TRBV5-7 with TRBJ1-1; 7 bases are a match to TRBD1. TRBV5-7 is treated as an ORF (open reading frame) with a function not yet certain. This CDR3 spans 18 amino acids. V lost 0 bases to trimming and J lost 0 bases; unmatched junction nucleotides: 11. CDR3: CASSLVDRVSSMNTEAFF. In DNA form, the CDR3 reads TGTGCCAGCAGCTTGGTTGACAGGGTGTCATCCATGAACACTGAAGCTTTCTTT.